The 19 T cell receptor delta chains below come from one sample, sequenced in a study of gamma-delta T cells after stem cell transplantation. TCRdb reanalysed the RT-PCR reads via CATT. The sample has 1,500 to 2,000 delta-chain clones; 40% to 60% are singletons. The source material was gamma-delta T cells. Every receptor here comes from a human donor. It is not recorded whose cells these are; they may come from a transplant donor.

Remarks on this clone: Compared with germline, one end of the junction differs, possibly owing to a read error. V is TRDV2 and J is TRDJ1, with 8 bases fitting TRDD3. In germline, CDR1 is GEAIGNYY, CDR2 EKD. The CDR3 has 22 residues. CDR3 residues: CACDTVSLGDLNHDKYTDKLIF. Here the CDR3 DNA reads TGTGCCTGTGACACCGTCAGTCTGGGGGACCTAAACCATGACAAGTACACTGATAAACTCATCTTT.

The V gene is TRDV2, the J gene TRDJ1; no clear D. This CDR3 comprises 16 residues. Per the germline V gene, CDR1 is GEAIGNYY and CDR2 is EKD. V lost 0 bases and J 4 bases, leaving 17 bases between the germline ends. The DNA of the CDR3 is TGTGCCTGTGACACCGCAGGTACGTTGCGTGGCGATAAACTCATCTTT. Translation: CACDTAGTLRGDKLIF.

This clone was observed a handful of times. The chain is built from TRDV2 and TRDJ1; 11 bases agree with TRDD3. CDR1 is GEAIGNYY, CDR2 EKD, per germline. The CDR3 has 23 amino acids. The J segment lost 0 bases and the V segment lost 3 bases, leaving 26 bases of the junction unmatched. As DNA, the CDR3 is TGTGCCTGTGACGCATCCTATTACACACTGGGGGATATGGCTATGAGGTACACCGATAAACTCATCTTT. It yields the protein CACDASYYTLGDMAMRYTDKLIF.

The CDR3 loop reads CACDTLGVPYTDKLIF. The CDR3 DNA reads TGTGCCTGTGACACGCTGGGGGTCCCGTACACCGATAAACTCATCTTT. This rearrangement joins TRDV2 to TRDJ1, with 7 nucleotides matching TRDD3. V shed 1 base and J 0 bases; nucleotides not matched to a gene: 7. CDR1 GEAIGNYY and CDR2 EKD come from the germline V gene. The CDR3 sequence is 16 residues long.

With respect to this clone: Given a far larger clone just one base away, this is likely a sequencing read error. The chain recombines TRDV2 with TRDJ1, with D possibly matching TRDD3 (5 bases). V lost 6 bases, J lost 0 bases, and 25 bases lay in between. The CDR3 consists of 18 residues. CDR1 and CDR2 from the germline V gene are GEAIGNYY and EKD. The CDR3 sequence is CACSSLGNRSSYTDKLIF. The CDR3 DNA sequence: TGTGCCTGTTCCTCCCTGGGCAACCGGTCTTCGTACACCGATAAACTCATCTTT.

The chain recombines TRDV2 with TRDJ1; 8 bases are shared with TRDD3. The CDR3 covers 17 residues. Germline V gives CDR1 GEAIGNYY, CDR2 EKD. The J segment lost 7 bases and the V segment lost 0 bases, leaving 15 bases of the junction unmatched. The CDR3 protein is CACDTVEGDKGERKLIF. The CDR3, as DNA: TGTGCCTGTGACACCGTTGAGGGGGATAAGGGGGAGCGTAAACTCATCTTT.

The chain combines TRDV2 with TRDJ1; D is uncertain. Germline V gene lookup returns CDR1 GEAIGNYY and CDR2 EKD. The CDR3 is 16 residues long. Trimming left V 3 bases short and J 0 bases short, with 16 bases between. The CDR3 nucleotides are TGTGCCTGTGACCCAGTACTCAATTTAGACACCGATAAACTCATCTTT. Amino acid sequence: CACDPVLNLDTDKLIF.

This chain joins TRDV2 and TRDJ1, with 11 positions matching TRDD3. Germline loops: CDR1 GEAIGNYY, CDR2 EKD. The CDR3 runs 16 residues. V dropped 0 bases and J dropped 3; count of bases not matched to a gene: 5. The CDR3 loop reads CACDTLGDTAADKLIF. In DNA, the CDR3 is TGTGCCTGTGACACCCTGGGGGATACAGCGGCCGATAAACTCATCTTT.

This clone occurred a few times. V is TRDV2 and J is TRDJ1; 12 positions agree with TRDD3. There are 18 residues in the CDR3. The V gene's germline CDR1 is GEAIGNYY and CDR2 EKD. Trimming removed 0 bases from V and 7 bases from J; junction bases left unmatched: 14. CDR3 nucleotide sequence: TGTGCCTGTGACACCGTCGAGGCTGGGGGATACGAATCTGCTAAACTCATCTTT. Residues: CACDTVEAGGYESAKLIF.

A remark on this clone: A much larger clone lies a single base off, so this may be a read error. Other DNA sequences from this sample encode an identical CDR3 as well. The gene calls are TRDV2 and TRDJ1, with 11 bases that match TRDD3. The CDR3 spans 18 residues. Germline assignment: CDR1 GEAIGNYY and CDR2 EKD. The CDR3 spells CACDTIPPVGGYDDKLIF. The CDR3 nucleotides are TGTGCCTGTGACACGATTCCCCCGGTTGGGGGATACGACGATAAACTAATCTTT.

The V gene is TRDV2, the J gene TRDJ1; TRDD3 matches at 9 bases. Germline V CDR1 and CDR2: GEAIGNYY, EKD. The length of the CDR3 is 19 residues. Trimming took 0 bases from V and 6 from J; bases not matched to a gene: 19. The CDR3 DNA follows: TGTGCCTGTGACACCGCAGGTGGGACTGAAACTGGGGGAGGTAATAAACTCATCTTT. It codes for CACDTAGGTETGGGNKLIF.

This clone is categorized as large. The chain has TRDV2 and TRDJ1; 13 bases agree with TRDD3. The V segment lost 1 base and the J segment 0 bases; nucleotides outside the gene matches: 19. Germline values: CDR1 GEAIGNYY, CDR2 EKD. There are 22 residues in the CDR3. The CDR3 sequence is CACDTMKGGRTGGYAYTDKLIF. The CDR3 nucleotides read TGTGCCTGTGACACAATGAAAGGAGGGAGAACTGGGGGATACGCGTACACCGATAAACTCATCTTT.

By its share, this clone is large. Other nucleotide sequences in the sample specify the same CDR3. V usage is TRDV2 and J usage is TRDJ1; 8 nucleotides agree with TRDD3. Germline assignment: CDR1 GEAIGNYY and CDR2 EKD. V lost 1 base to trimming and J lost 2 bases; unmatched junction nucleotides: 8. The CDR3 is made up of 16 amino acids. CDR3 residues: CACDTLGDQGTDKLIF. CDR3 in DNA: TGTGCCTGTGACACGCTGGGGGACCAGGGGACCGATAAACTCATCTTT.

As for this clone: A read error may produce the germline difference seen at one junction end. The chain recombines TRDV2 with TRDJ1; TRDD3 agrees at 13 bases. The CDR3 extends over 18 amino acids. Germline V gene sequence: CDR1 GEAIGNYY, CDR2 EKD. The CDR3 DNA sequence: TGTGCCTGTGACCCTTTACTGGGGGATACGCCTCCGAAAGATAAACTCATCTTC. Protein sequence: CACDPLLGDTPPKDKLIF.

The chain couples TRDV1 to TRDJ1, with 9 nucleotides matching TRDD3. CDR1 is TSWWSYY, CDR2 QGS, per germline. CDR3 length: 20 residues. Trimming removed 2 bases from V and 4 bases from J; junction bases left unmatched: 20. The CDR3 here is CALGENRTLYRGYVVDKLIF. DNA for the CDR3: TGTGCTCTTGGGGAAAATAGAACGTTGTATAGGGGATACGTAGTCGATAAACTCATCTTT.

In DNA, the CDR3 is TGTGCCTGTGACACCGTGGGGATACGGTACACCGATAAACTCATCTTT. Protein product: CACDTVGIRYTDKLIF. The V call is TRDV2, the J call TRDJ1, with 9 bases that match TRDD3. The length of the CDR3 is 16 residues. CDR1 is GEAIGNYY, CDR2 EKD, per germline. With V trimmed by 0 bases and J by 0 bases, 4 bases remained unmatched.

There are a few counts of this clone. The chain uses TRDV2 and TRDJ3; D perhaps matches TRDD2 (6 bases). Per germline, CDR1 GEAIGNYY and CDR2 EKD. Trimming removed 0 bases from V and 5 bases from J, with 19 bases in between. This CDR3 has 19 residues. Here the CDR3 reads CACDTAGSYSLGDTRQMFF. CDR3 nucleotide sequence: TGTGCCTGTGACACCGCAGGATCCTACTCTTTGGGGGACACCCGACAGATGTTTTTC.

The J gene is TRDJ1, the V gene TRDV2; 8 nucleotides agree with TRDD3. This CDR3 has 18 residues. The junction had 12 bases not matched to a gene; V was cut back by 0 bases and J by 1 base. Looked up from germline, CDR1 is GEAIGNYY and CDR2 is EKD. The CDR3 bases are TGTGCCTGTGACACCGTCGGTGGGGGATCCAACGCCACCGATAAACTCATCTTT. This translates into CACDTVGGGSNATDKLIF.

The V call is TRDV2, the J call TRDJ1, with 11 bases matching TRDD3. Trimming took 1 base from V and 0 from J; bases not matched to a gene: 15. CDR1 is GEAIGNYY, CDR2 EKD, per germline. This CDR3 is 20 amino acids long. CDR3 region: CACDTLRGAGGYLYTDKLIF. The CDR3 DNA follows: TGTGCCTGTGACACGCTGAGGGGCGCTGGGGGATACCTGTACACCGATAAACTCATCTTT.